Below, 17 T cell receptor beta chains from the same sample are listed, as sequenced in a study of shared clonotypes between healthy human individuals. Positive CCR7 selection of CD45RO-negative cells yielded the naive CD8 cells, and terminally differentiated effector memory CD45RA+ cells were excluded. Clones were read by immunoSEQ multiplex PCR, and TCRdb kept only the in-frame ones, dropping some. In the table there are around 2.1 million clones, just over 90% of which are singletons. Sequencing input: naive CD8+ T cells from PBMCs. The receptors stem from a man younger than 35 in good health. Some clones in this sample may be carry-over from other donors' samples.

This chain links TRBV25-1 with TRBJ2-3; D is possibly TRBD2 (7 bases). The V gene's germline CDR1 is MGHDK and CDR2 SYGVNS. Between the trimmed V and J ends, which lost 10 bases and 6 bases, there was a span of 20 bases. The CDR3 is made up of 14 amino acids. DNA of the CDR3: TGTGCCACCAACTGGGGGGGCCCGTTTGATACGCAGTATTTT. Protein sequence: CATNWGGPFDTQYF.

This clone is a singleton in its sample. The J gene is TRBJ2-4, the V gene TRBV7-9, with D tentatively TRBD2 (5 bases). The CDR3 consists of 14 residues. Trimming removed 5 bases at V and 5 bases at J, with 13 bases between. CDR1 and CDR2 (germline): SEHNR, FQNEAQ (reference sequence). This CDR3 reads CASSHDSGENIQYF. CDR3 nucleotides: TGTGCCAGCAGCCACGACTCCGGGGAAAACATTCAGTACTTC. The full variable domain, with the rest looked up from reference TRBV7-9 and TRBJ2-4, is DTGVSQNPRHKITKRGQNVTFRCDPISEHNRLYWYRQTLGQGPEFLTYFQNEAQLEKSRLLSDRFSAERPKGSFSTLEIQRTEQGDSAMYLCASSHDSGENIQYFGAGTRLSVL.

The CDR3 DNA follows: TGTGCCAGCACCTCGATGGGGCGACATGGAAACACCATATATTTT. Residues: CASTSMGRHGNTIYF. This chain joins TRBV7-7 and TRBJ1-3; tentatively, D is TRBD1 (5 bases). The CDR3 loop spans 15 amino acids. Germline V gene lookup returns CDR1 SSHAT and CDR2 FNYEAQ (reference sequence). The ends were cut back, 7 bases at V and 3 bases at J, with 16 bases in the middle.

The chain carries TRBV5-1 and TRBJ2-2; 7 nucleotides agree with TRBD1. Germline V gene lookup returns CDR1 SGHRS and CDR2 YFSETQ. The V segment lost 1 base and the J segment 9 bases; nucleotides outside the gene matches: 6. This CDR3 region has 14 residues. This chain's CDR3 is CASSLNRGSWELFF. In DNA, the CDR3 is TGCGCCAGCAGCTTGAACAGGGGTTCTTGGGAGCTGTTTTTT. Combining the CDR3 with reference TRBV5-1 and TRBJ2-2 gives the whole variable domain KAGVTQTPRYLIKTRGQQVTLSCSPISGHRSVSWYQQTPGQGLQFLFEYFSETQRNKGNFPGRFSGRQFSNSRSEMNVSTLELGDSALYLCASSLNRGSWELFFGEGSRLTVL.

The chain recombines TRBV7-9 with TRBJ2-5; 10 nucleotides match TRBD2. The length of the CDR3 is 16 residues. J was trimmed by 9 bases and V by 5 bases; bases with no gene match: 15. Per the germline V gene, CDR1 is SEHNR and CDR2 is FQNEAQ (reference sequence). The CDR3 coding sequence is TGTGCCAGCAGCGCCAACACCGGGACTAGCGCCCAGTCCCAGTACTTC. Its protein product is CASSANTGTSAQSQYF.

This chain joins TRBV28 and TRBJ2-2; D not resolved. This CDR3 contains 15 residues. With 6 bases removed from V and 11 bases from J, the gap between germline ends came to 22 bases. Germline V CDR1 and CDR2: MDHEN, SYDVKM. The DNA for the CDR3 is TGTGCCAGCAGCGTTGGTGAAACAGAGCCGGTTGAGCTGTTTTTT. It yields the protein CASSVGETEPVELFF.

This rearrangement joins TRBV27 to TRBJ2-3, with D possibly being TRBD2 (6 bases). With 8 bases removed from V and 2 bases from J, the gap between germline ends came to 17 bases. The germline gives CDR1 MNHEY, CDR2 SMNVEV (reference sequence). The CDR3 sequence is 15 residues long. Here the CDR3 reads CASGGLALVTDTQYF. The DNA for the CDR3 is TGTGCCAGCGGTGGCCTAGCGTTAGTCACAGATACGCAGTATTTT.

The chain is built from TRBV29-1 and TRBJ1-6; a possible D gene is TRBD1 (5 bases). The germline CDR1 and CDR2 sequences are SQVTM and ANQGSEA. The CDR3 extends over 13 amino acids. The V end was cut by 6 bases, the J end by 10 bases, with 16 bases between. The CDR3 here is CSVRSGEGSPLHF. The CDR3 nucleotides read TGCAGCGTCAGATCGGGGGAGGGATCACCCCTCCACTTT.

The chain carries TRBV7-6 and TRBJ1-1; D may be TRBD1 (5 bases). CDR3 size: 17 residues. Germline values: CDR1 SGHVS, CDR2 FNYEAQ. Deletions cut 0 bases from V and 4 bases from J, with 18 bases between. CDR3 sequence reads: CASSLAKGAGSATEAFF. The CDR3 nucleotides are TGTGCCAGCAGCTTAGCGAAAGGGGCAGGGAGTGCCACTGAAGCTTTCTTT.

This chain links TRBV5-1 with TRBJ1-5; D is perhaps TRBD1 (5 bases). V was pared by 4 bases and J by 3 bases, with 14 bases between. The length of the CDR3 is 15 residues. Germline V lookup: CDR1 SGHRS, CDR2 YFSETQ. CDR3 amino acids: CASSPGGLVNQPQHF. The DNA for the CDR3 is TGCGCCAGCAGCCCCGGGGGACTCGTCAATCAGCCCCAGCATTTT.

V is TRBV5-1 and J is TRBJ2-1, with a possible D match to TRBD2 (7 bases). The CDR3 runs 17 residues. Germline CDR1 reads SGHRS; CDR2 reads YFSETQ. The V and J ends lost 2 bases and 5 bases respectively, with 20 bases between them. The CDR3 is CASSLDPRGGANNEQFF. The CDR3 DNA reads as TGCGCCAGCAGCTTAGACCCCAGAGGGGGGGCTAACAATGAGCAGTTCTTC.

The chain employs TRBV28 and TRBJ2-3; tentatively, D is TRBD1 (5 bases). The CDR3 is 14 residues long. Trimming left V 3 bases short and J 2 bases short, with 9 bases between. Germline assignment: CDR1 MDHEN and CDR2 SYDVKM. Here the CDR3 DNA reads TGTGCCAGCAGTTTCACAGGAGACACAGATACGCAGTATTTT. Its translation: CASSFTGDTDTQYF.

DNA for the CDR3: TGTGCCAGCAGTATAGGGGGAGGGGACACAGATACGCAGTATTTT. It codes for CASSIGGGDTDTQYF. The chain combines TRBV11-2 with TRBJ2-3; the D gene is possibly TRBD2 (7 bases). Germline V CDR1 and CDR2: SGHAT, FQNNGV. The germline V and J ends were trimmed by 6 bases and 2 bases, with 15 bases remaining between them. The CDR3 sequence is 15 residues long. Full variable domain (remainder filled in from reference TRBV11-2 and TRBJ2-3): EAGVAQSPRYKIIEKRQSVAFWCNPISGHATLYWYQQILGQGPKLLIQFQNNGVVDDSQLPKDRFSAERLKGVDSTLKIQPAKLEDSAVYLCASSIGGGDTDTQYFGPGTRLTVL.

This clone was observed once. This CDR3 is also generated by other DNA sequences in the sample. The rearrangement joins TRBV27 to TRBJ2-7; tentatively, D is TRBD1 (5 bases). Germline CDR1 MNHEY, CDR2 SMNVEV (reference sequence). The V gene lost 5 bases and the J gene lost 1 base, with 9 bases spanning the gap. There are 13 residues in the CDR3. The CDR3 DNA follows: TGTGCCAGCAGTCAGGGAAGATCCTACGAGCAGTACTTC. This gives the protein CASSQGRSYEQYF.

This chain connects TRBV9 to TRBJ2-1; 7 nucleotides agree with TRBD2. The CDR3 has 14 residues. J lost 10 bases, V lost 6 bases, and 13 bases had no gene match. Germline lookup yields CDR1 SGDLS and CDR2 YYNGEE. Written as DNA, the CDR3 is TGTGCCAGCACCCAGGGTCTAGCGGTGGTAGAGCAGTTCTTC. This codes for CASTQGLAVVEQFF.

J is TRBJ1-5 and V is TRBV12-2. TRBV12-2 is marked as a pseudogene. The length of the CDR3 is 13 residues. The CDR3 sequence is CASRLVGKSPQHF. CDR3 coding DNA: TGTGCAAGTCGCTTAGTGGGAAAATCACCCCAGCATTTT.

This clone was detected only once. The chain carries TRBV11-2 and TRBJ1-3; TRBD1 is a possible D gene (5 bases). V lost 5 bases and J 0 bases, leaving 11 bases between the germline ends. The CDR3 is 15 residues long. The germline V gene has CDR1 SGHAT and CDR2 FQNNGV. The CDR3 region has the DNA TGTGCCAGCAGCCAGACAGACAGCTCTGGAAACACCATATATTTT. It encodes CASSQTDSSGNTIYF.